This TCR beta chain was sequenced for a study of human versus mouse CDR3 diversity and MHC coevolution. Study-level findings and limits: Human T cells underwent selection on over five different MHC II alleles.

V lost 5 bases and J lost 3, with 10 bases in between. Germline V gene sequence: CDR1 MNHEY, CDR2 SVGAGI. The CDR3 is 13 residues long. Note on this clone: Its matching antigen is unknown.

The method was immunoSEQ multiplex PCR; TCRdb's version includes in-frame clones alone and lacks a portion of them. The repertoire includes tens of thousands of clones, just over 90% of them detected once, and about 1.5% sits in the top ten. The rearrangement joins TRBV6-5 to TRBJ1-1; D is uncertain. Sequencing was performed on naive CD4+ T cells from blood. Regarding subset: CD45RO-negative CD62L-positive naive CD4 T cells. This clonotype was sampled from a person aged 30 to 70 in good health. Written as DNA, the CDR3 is TGTGCCAGCAGTCCGCAGGTCGACACTGAAGCTTTCTTT. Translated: CASSPQVDTEAFF.